A single sample gave rise to the 2 T cell receptor beta chains below, sequenced in a study of Ad26.COV2.S vaccination and SARS-CoV-2 variants. Treatment specified: roughly 18 received Ad26.COV2.S at low or high dose, single or two shots; several received placebo; per-sample allocation not given. The samples date from day 63 after the first vaccine or placebo injection. Only in-frame clones appear in the TCRdb table, and some are missing; sequencing was by immunoSEQ multiplex PCR. The sample shows roughly 450,000 clones, around 90% of them seen only once. The sequencing here drew on peripheral blood, taken in a trial of Ad26.COV2.S vaccine versus placebo. These receptors were taken from a person aged 18-60 years who received the Ad26.COV2.S COVID-19 vaccine or a placebo.

The V gene is TRBV5-1, the J gene TRBJ1-1; no firm D call. Trimming left V 2 bases short and J 3 bases short, with 8 bases between. The CDR3 totals 13 residues. CDR1 SGHRS and CDR2 YFSETQ come from the germline V gene. CDR3 sequence: CASSFTEHTEAFF. The CDR3 coding sequence is TGCGCCAGCAGCTTTACAGAGCACACTGAAGCTTTCTTT.

A few counts support this clone. This chain links TRBV5-8 with TRBJ1-6, with D possibly matching TRBD1 (6 bases). Germline V gene data show CDR1 as SGHTS and CDR2 as YDEGEE. This CDR3 contains 13 residues. V was shortened by 2 bases and J by 10 bases, with 10 bases between the two germline ends. Written as DNA, the CDR3 is TGTGCCAGCAGCTTTCACAGGGAGTCACCCCTCCACTTT. This encodes CASSFHRESPLHF. Full variable domain (rest looked up from reference TRBV5-8 and TRBJ1-6): EAGVTQSPTHLIKTRGQQATLRCSPISGHTSVYWYQQALGLGLQFLLWYDEGEERNRGNFPPRFSGRQFPNYSSELNVNALELEDSALYLCASSFHRESPLHFGNGTRLTVT.